The sequence of this T cell receptor beta chain was determined in a study of blood T cell repertoires in COVID-19. Background on the study: T cells, B-cell-depleted T cells, or PBMCs supplied cDNA or gDNA.

Only in-frame clones appear in the TCRdb table, and some are missing; sequencing was by immunoSEQ multiplex PCR. The sample lists more than 200,000 clones, around 80% occurring once. V shed 1 base, J shed 2 bases, and the junction held 5 bases outside the gene matches. The germline gives CDR1 SGHVS, CDR2 FQNEAQ. CDR3 length: 15 amino acids. This TCR came from a man between 35 and 55 years old with acute or convalescent COVID-19. The chain uses TRBV7-8 and TRBJ2-7, with TRBD1 matching 7 bases. Sequencing was done on a sample of peripheral blood. The CDR3 reads CASSLEGTETYEQYF. The CDR3 DNA is TGTGCCAGCAGCTTAGAAGGGACAGAAACCTACGAGCAGTACTTC.